Described below is a single T cell receptor (beta chain) sequence and its context. This CDR3 comprises 15 residues. V was pared by 2 bases and J by 0 bases, with 5 bases between. Looked up from germline, CDR1 is KGHSH and CDR2 is LQKENI. Libraries were prepared by immunoSEQ multiplex PCR; TCRdb keeps only in-frame clonotypes and omits some of them. This table holds over 150,000 clones, roughly 95% found once. The data belong to a study of control samples from healthy donors and cancer patients. The sequencing sample was made of blood. The gene calls are TRBV18 and TRBJ2-6, with no clear D. The origin of this receptor is a woman aged 30 to 39 in good health. The CDR3 bases are TGTGCCAGCTCACCAAGGGACTCTGGGGCCAACGTCCTGACTTTC. Amino acid sequence: CASSPRDSGANVLTF.